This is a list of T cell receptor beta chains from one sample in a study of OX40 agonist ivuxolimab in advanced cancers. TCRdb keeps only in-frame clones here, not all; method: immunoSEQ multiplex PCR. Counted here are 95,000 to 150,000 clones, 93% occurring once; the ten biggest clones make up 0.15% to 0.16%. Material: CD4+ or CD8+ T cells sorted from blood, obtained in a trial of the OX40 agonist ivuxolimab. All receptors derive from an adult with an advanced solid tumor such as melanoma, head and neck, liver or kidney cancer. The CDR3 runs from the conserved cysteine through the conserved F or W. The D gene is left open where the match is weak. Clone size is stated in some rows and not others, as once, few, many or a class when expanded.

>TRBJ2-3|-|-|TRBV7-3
TGTGCCAGCAGCTCAACTGGGACCACCCCTAGCACAGATACGCAGTATTTT
CASSSTGTTPSTDTQYF
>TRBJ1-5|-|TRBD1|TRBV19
TGTGCCAGTAGTCCCGGGACAGGAGGGGGGGAGCCCCAGCATTTT
CASSPGTGGGEPQHF
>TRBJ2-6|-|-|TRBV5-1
TGCGCCAGCAGCTCGGAGGACTGGCTCTCTGGGGCCAACGTCCTGACTTTC
CASSSEDWLSGANVLTF
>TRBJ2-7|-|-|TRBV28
TGTGCCAGCAGAAAAACCCCGGGCTACGAGCAGTACTTC
CASRKTPGYEQYF
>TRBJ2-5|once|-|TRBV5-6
TGTGCCAGCAGCCCTGGACAGCAAGAGACCCAGTACTTC
CASSPGQQETQYF
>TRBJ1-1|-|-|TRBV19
TGTGCCAGTAGTATTCAACGCAGCATGAACACTGAAGCTTTCTTT
CASSIQRSMNTEAFF
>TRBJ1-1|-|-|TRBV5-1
TGCGCCAGCAGGGGTAGGGGAGACACTGAAGCTTTCTTT
CASRGRGDTEAFF
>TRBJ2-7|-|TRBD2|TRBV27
TGTGCCAGCAGTTGGCTAGCGGGGGGGTTGATCGGCGAGCAGTACTTC
CASSWLAGGLIGEQYF
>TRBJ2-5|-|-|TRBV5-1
TGCGCCAGCAGCTTGACACCCTTAGGGGAGACCCAGTACTTC
CASSLTPLGETQYF
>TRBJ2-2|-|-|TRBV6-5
TGTGCCAGCAAGGAGTCCCGGACCGGGGAGCTGTTTTTT
CASKESRTGELFF
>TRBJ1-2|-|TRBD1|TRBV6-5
TGTGCCAGCAGGGGACAGCATGGCTACACCTTC
CASRGQHGYTF
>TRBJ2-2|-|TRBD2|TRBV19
TGTGCCGCTCGGATAGCGGGGGAGGGAACCGGGGAGCTGTTTTTT
CAARIAGEGTGELFF
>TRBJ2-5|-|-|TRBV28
TGTGCCAGCGGGGGGCAGCCTCAAGAGACCCAGTACTTC
CASGGQPQETQYF
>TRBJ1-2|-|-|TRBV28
TGTGCCAGCAGTCGTTCAGGATCAGGGTGGTATGGCTACACCTTC
CASSRSGSGWYGYTF
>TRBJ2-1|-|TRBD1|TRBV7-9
TGTGCCAGCAGCTCAAAGTCTACAGGGGCCTACAATGAGCAGTTCTTC
CASSSKSTGAYNEQFF
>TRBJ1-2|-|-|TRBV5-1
TGCGCCAGCAGCTTCTCAACAGCTACCTATGGCTACACCTTC
CASSFSTATYGYTF
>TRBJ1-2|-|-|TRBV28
TGTGCCAGCAGTTTACCCTACTGGAACTATGGCTACACCTTC
CASSLPYWNYGYTF
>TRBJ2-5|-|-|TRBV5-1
TGCGCCAGCAGCTTGATGTCAGGGGTGGAGGAGACCCAGTACTTC
CASSLMSGVEETQYF
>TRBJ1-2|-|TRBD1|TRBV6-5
TGTGCCAGCAGTTACTACGGGACAGCTTATGGCTACACCTTC
CASSYYGTAYGYTF
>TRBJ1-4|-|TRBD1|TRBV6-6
TGTGCCAGCAAGGTGGACAGGGGGAATGAAAAACTGTTTTTT
CASKVDRGNEKLFF
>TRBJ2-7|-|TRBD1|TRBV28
TGTGCCAGCAGCTTGAACAGGGGTACCGAGCAGTACTTC
CASSLNRGTEQYF
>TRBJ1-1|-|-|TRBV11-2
TGTGCCAGCAGCTTAGGACGGAACACTGAAGCTTTCTTT
CASSLGRNTEAFF
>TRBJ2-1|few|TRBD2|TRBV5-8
TGTGCCAGCAGATTTCTGCCGGATTTCGGGGGGGGACCCTACAATGAGCAGTTCTTC
CASRFLPDFGGGPYNEQFF
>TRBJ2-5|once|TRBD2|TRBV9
TGTGCCAGCAGCGTTCTAGCGGGGGTCCAAGAGACCCAGTACTTC
CASSVLAGVQETQYF
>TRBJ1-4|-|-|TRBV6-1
TGTGCCAGCAGGGACCGGCTGGGTGAAAAACTGTTTTTT
CASRDRLGEKLFF
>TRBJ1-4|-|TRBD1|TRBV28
TGTGCCAGCTCCCCTAGGGGGCCCGTTAATGAAAAACTGTTTTTT
CASSPRGPVNEKLFF
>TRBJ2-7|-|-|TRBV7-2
TGTGCCAGCAGAACCGGGACAAGCTCCTACGAGCAGTACTTC
CASRTGTSSYEQYF
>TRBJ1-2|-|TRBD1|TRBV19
TGTGCCAGTAGACCCGGGACAGCTAACTATGGCTACACCTTC
CASRPGTANYGYTF
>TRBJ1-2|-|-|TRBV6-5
TGTGCCAGCGGGACCGGGGCGGACTATGGCTACACCTTC
CASGTGADYGYTF
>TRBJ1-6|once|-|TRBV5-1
TGCGCCAGCAGCTTGTTGGGGGATTCATCACCCCTCCACTTT
CASSLLGDSSPLHF
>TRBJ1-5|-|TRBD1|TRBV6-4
TGTGCCAGCACTGTCCCCGGGACAGGGGGACGTATAGGCAATCAGCCCCAGCATTTT
CASTVPGTGGRIGNQPQHF
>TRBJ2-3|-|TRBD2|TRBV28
TGTGCCAGCGCCGGGAGGCCCACAGATACGCAGTATTTT
CASAGRPTDTQYF
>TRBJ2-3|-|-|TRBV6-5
TGTGCCAGCAGTCCTAATAAGGGCACAGATACGCAGTATTTT
CASSPNKGTDTQYF
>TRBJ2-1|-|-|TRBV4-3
TGCGCCAGCAGCCAAGGGGGACGGGAGCAGTTCTTC
CASSQGGREQFF
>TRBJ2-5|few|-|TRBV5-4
TGTGCCAGCAGCTTGGGAGGATTAGAGACCCAGTACTTC
CASSLGGLETQYF
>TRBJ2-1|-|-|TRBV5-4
TGTGCCAGCAGCCCGCCAGTCTTCGGTGAGCAGTTCTTC
CASSPPVFGEQFF
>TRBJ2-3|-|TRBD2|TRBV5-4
TGTGCCAGCAGCGCAACTAGCGAACCTTGGGATACGCAGTATTTT
CASSATSEPWDTQYF
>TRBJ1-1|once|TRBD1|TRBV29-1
TGCAGCGTTGCGGGACAGGTCGAGTCTGAAGCTTTCTTT
CSVAGQVESEAFF
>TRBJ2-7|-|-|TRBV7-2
TGTGCCAGCAGCCGCCAGGGGGGGGAGGGCGAGCAGTACTTC
CASSRQGGEGEQYF
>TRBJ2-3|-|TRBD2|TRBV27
TGTGCCAGCAGTCTGAGCGGGACTGCAGATACGCAGTATTTT
CASSLSGTADTQYF
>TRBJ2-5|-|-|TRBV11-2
TGTGCCAGCAGCCCTGACTGGGGGGAGACCCAGTACTTC
CASSPDWGETQYF
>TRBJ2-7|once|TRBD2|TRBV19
TGTGCCAGTAAAGACGTGGCGGGAGACATCTACGAGCAGTACTTC
CASKDVAGDIYEQYF
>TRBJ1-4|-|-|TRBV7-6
TGTGCCAGCAGCTCCCCGACAGGACTCGCAACTAATGAAAAACTGTTTTTT
CASSSPTGLATNEKLFF
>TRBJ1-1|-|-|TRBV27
TGTGCCAGCAGTTTACTACTAGAGACAGGTCAAGCTTTCTTT
CASSLLLETGQAFF